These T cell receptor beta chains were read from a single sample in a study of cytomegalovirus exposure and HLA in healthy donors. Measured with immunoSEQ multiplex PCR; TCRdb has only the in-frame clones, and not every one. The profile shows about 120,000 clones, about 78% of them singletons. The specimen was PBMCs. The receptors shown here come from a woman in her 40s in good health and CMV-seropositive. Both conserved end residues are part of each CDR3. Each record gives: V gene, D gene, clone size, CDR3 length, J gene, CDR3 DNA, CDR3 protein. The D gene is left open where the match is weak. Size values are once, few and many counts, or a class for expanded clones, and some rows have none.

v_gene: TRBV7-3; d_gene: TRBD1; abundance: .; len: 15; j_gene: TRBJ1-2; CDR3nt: TGTGCCAGCAGCTTAACGGGACAGGGTGGCTATGGCTACACCTTC; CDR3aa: CASSLTGQGGYGYTF
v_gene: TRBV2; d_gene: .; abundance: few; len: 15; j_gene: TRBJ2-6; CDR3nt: TGTGCCAGCAGTTTAACAGTATCTGGGGCCAACGTCCTGACTTTC; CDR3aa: CASSLTVSGANVLTF
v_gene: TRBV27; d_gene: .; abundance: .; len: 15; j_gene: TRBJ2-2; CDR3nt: TGTGCCAGCAGTTTGGAACAGGAGTACACCGGGGAGCTGTTTTTT; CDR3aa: CASSLEQEYTGELFF
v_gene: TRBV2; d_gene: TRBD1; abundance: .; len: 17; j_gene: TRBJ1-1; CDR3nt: TGTGCCAGCAGTGAAGAGGGGACAGGGGGCCTAGGTACTGAAGCTTTCTTT; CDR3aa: CASSEEGTGGLGTEAFF
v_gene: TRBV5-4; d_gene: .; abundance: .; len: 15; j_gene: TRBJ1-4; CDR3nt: TGTGCCAGCAGCTTCCAACAGGGTCAAAATGAAAAACTGTTTTTT; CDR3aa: CASSFQQGQNEKLFF
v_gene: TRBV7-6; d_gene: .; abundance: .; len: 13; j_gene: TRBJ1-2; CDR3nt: TGTGCCAGCAGCCCGACAGCTAACTATGGCTACACCTTC; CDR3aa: CASSPTANYGYTF
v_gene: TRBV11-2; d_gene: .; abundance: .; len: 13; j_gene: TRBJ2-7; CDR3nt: TGTGCCAGCAGCTTCGGGGTTTCCTACGAGCAGTACTTC; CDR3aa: CASSFGVSYEQYF
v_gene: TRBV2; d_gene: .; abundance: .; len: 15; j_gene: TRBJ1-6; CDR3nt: TGTGCCAGCATTCCCGAGGATGCTTATAATTCACCCCTCCACTTT; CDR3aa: CASIPEDAYNSPLHF
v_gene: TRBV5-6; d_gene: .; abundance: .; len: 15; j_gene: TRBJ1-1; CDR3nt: TGTGCCAGCAGCGACCTGAGGGGAGGGATGGTAATCGCTTTCTTT; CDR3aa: CASSDLRGGMVIAFF
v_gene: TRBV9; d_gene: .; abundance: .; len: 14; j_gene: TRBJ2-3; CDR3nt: TGTGCCAGCAGCGTCACGACTCAGGGTGATACGCAGTATTTT; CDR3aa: CASSVTTQGDTQYF
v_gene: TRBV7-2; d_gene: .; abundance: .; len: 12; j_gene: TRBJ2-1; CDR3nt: TGTGCCAGCAGCTTACCGAGCCATGAGCAGTTCTTC; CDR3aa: CASSLPSHEQFF
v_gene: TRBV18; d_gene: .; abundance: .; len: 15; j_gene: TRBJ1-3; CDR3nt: TGTGCCAGCTCACGGCCCCCATCGTCTGGAAACACCATATATTTT; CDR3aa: CASSRPPSSGNTIYF
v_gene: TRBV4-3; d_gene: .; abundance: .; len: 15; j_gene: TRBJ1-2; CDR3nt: TGCGCCAGCAGCCAAGATGGGGCAGGGTGGTATGGCTACACCTTC; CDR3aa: CASSQDGAGWYGYTF
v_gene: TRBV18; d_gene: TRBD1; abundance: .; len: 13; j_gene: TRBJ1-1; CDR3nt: TGTGCCAGCTCACCCACAGGGGGCGAGAAAGCTTTCTTT; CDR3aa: CASSPTGGEKAFF
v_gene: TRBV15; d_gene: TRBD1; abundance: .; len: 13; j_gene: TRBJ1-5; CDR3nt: TGTGCCACCGCATTGGACAGGGTTCAGCCCCAGCATTTT; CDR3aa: CATALDRVQPQHF
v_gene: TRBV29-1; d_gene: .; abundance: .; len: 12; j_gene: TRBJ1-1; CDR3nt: TGCAGCGTTGAAACGGGGAACACTGAAGCTTTCTTT; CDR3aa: CSVETGNTEAFF
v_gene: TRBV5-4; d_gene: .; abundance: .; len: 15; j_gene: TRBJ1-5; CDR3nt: TGTGCCAGCAGCTTCCGGGATCATAGCAATCAGCCCCAGCATTTT; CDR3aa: CASSFRDHSNQPQHF
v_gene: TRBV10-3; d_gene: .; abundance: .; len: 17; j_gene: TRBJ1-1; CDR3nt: TGTGCCATCAGTGAGGCGAAAGTGGCAGGGGCGAGGATACGGGCTTTCTTT; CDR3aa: CAISEAKVAGARIRAFF
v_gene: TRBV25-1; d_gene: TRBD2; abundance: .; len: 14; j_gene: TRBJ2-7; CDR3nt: TGTGCCAGCAGTGCCCTAGCGGGGGACATGGAGCAGTACTTC; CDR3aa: CASSALAGDMEQYF
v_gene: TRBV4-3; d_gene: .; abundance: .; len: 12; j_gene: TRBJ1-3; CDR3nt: TGCGCCAGCAGCCAAGCCGGGAACACCATATATTTT; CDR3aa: CASSQAGNTIYF
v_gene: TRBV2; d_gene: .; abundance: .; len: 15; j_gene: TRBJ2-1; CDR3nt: TGTGCCAGCAAGTTTACTTTAAGCTCCTACAATGAGCAGTTCTTC; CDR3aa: CASKFTLSSYNEQFF
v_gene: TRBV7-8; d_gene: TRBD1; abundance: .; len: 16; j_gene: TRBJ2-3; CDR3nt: TGTGCCAGCAGCCCTGACAGGGGGCGCGGCACAGATACGCAGTATTTT; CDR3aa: CASSPDRGRGTDTQYF
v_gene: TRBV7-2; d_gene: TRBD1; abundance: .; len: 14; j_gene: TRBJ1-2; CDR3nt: TGTGCCAGCAGCTACCCGACAGGGGGCAATGGCTACACCTTC; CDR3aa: CASSYPTGGNGYTF
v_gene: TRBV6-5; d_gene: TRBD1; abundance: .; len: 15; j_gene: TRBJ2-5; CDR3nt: TGTGCCAGCAGTCCGTACAGGGGTTCCCAAGAGACCCAGTACTTC; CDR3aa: CASSPYRGSQETQYF
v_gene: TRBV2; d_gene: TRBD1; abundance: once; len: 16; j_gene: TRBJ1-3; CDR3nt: TGTGCCAGCAGTGTCCAGGGGGCCGGCTCTGGAAACACCATATATTTT; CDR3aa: CASSVQGAGSGNTIYF
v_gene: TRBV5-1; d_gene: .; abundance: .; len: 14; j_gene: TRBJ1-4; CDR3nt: TGCGCCAGCAGCTTGGAAAGCCTTAATGAAAAACTGTTTTTT; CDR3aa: CASSLESLNEKLFF